This T cell receptor beta chain was retrieved from a study of OX40 agonist ivuxolimab in advanced cancers. V shed 4 bases and J 1 base; nucleotides not matched to a gene: 4. The CDR3 is made up of 15 amino acids. CDR1 and CDR2 (germline): SGHAT, FQDESV (reference sequence). Method: immunoSEQ multiplex PCR; TCRdb's copy keeps in-frame clones and lacks some. The sample consists of under 40,000 clones, around nine tenths of them appearing once. This chain links TRBV11-1 with TRBJ1-1; 9 nucleotides line up with TRBD1. The clonotype comes from an adult with an advanced solid tumor such as melanoma, head and neck, liver or kidney cancer. Material: CD4+ or CD8+ T cells sorted from blood, obtained in a trial of the OX40 agonist ivuxolimab. The DNA of the CDR3 is TGTGCCAGCAGCTCCCCGGACAGGGGGAACACTGAAGCTTTCTTT. This gives the protein CASSSPDRGNTEAFF.